These 8 T cell receptor beta chains originate from one sample sequenced in a study of glioma-infiltrating T cells. The iRepertoire nested amplicon-rescue multiplex PCR amplified TCR alpha and beta CDR3s from RNA. Using its own MiXCR run on the multiplex PCR reads, TCRdb lists one record per CDR3 protein. The data show more than 90,000 distinct CDR3 sequences, around 42% seen once. Sequenced: glioma tissue, nonneoplastic brain tissue, or PBMCs (not recorded which). All receptors derive from a human donor with low-grade glioma or glioblastoma, undergoing nonglioma brain surgery, or in good health (not recorded which).

The table lists this clonotype with many counts. The CDR3 DNA sequence: TGCAGTGCTAGATCGCCGGGGAGCACAGATACGCAGTATTTT. This codes for CSARSPGSTDTQYF. This sequence joins TRBV20-1 and TRBJ2-3; the D gene is possibly TRBD2 (5 bases). Trimming pared 2 bases from V and 0 bases from J, leaving 9 bases between. This CDR3 spans 14 amino acids. Germline CDR1 DFQATT, CDR2 SNEGSKA (reference sequence).

This clonotype has a handful of counts. Given a much more abundant clone one base away, this may be a read error. V gene TRBV11-2 combines with J gene TRBJ2-7; 12 bases are shared with TRBD1. Unmatched junction bases numbered 11, after V lost 10 bases and J lost 4 bases. This CDR3 has 15 amino acids. Germline CDR1 is SGHAT and CDR2 is FQNNGV. CDR3 coding DNA: TGTGCCACCAGTATCCCGGGACAGGGGGCTTACGAGCAGTACTTC. Amino acids: CATSIPGQGAYEQYF.

As for this clonotype: The junction departs from the called germline gene at one end, perhaps through a read error. The chain is built from TRBV6-1 and TRBJ2-4; possibly TRBD2 for D (6 bases). CDR1 is MNHNS, CDR2 SASEGT, per germline. The CDR3 totals 16 residues. The CDR3 is CASSRIQQEAGNIKYF. The CDR3 bases are TGTGCCAGCAGTCGAATTCAACAGGAGGCGGGGAACATTAAGTACTTC.

This clonotype was observed at least ten times. The chain employs TRBV6-1 and TRBJ2-3; 9 nucleotides agree with TRBD2. CDR1 and CDR2 from the germline V gene are MNHNS and SASEGT. This CDR3 is built from 16 residues. The V segment lost 7 bases and the J segment 5 bases; nucleotides outside the gene matches: 13. The CDR3 sequence is CASKAGGGRAGDTQYF. CDR3 DNA sequence: TGTGCCAGCAAGGCTGGCGGCGGGAGGGCCGGAGATACGCAGTATTTT.

This clonotype showed up just once. Possible read error: a much larger clone is one base away. The CDR3 end shows no conserved phenylalanine or tryptophan, and so a read error is likely. V gene TRBV5-1 combines with J gene TRBJ2-2; no clear D gene. Germline-derived CDR1 and CDR2 are SGHRS and YFSETQ. CDR3 size: 16 residues. Trimming pared 0 bases from V and 4 bases from J, leaving 13 bases between. Here the CDR3 DNA reads TGCGCCAGCAGCTTGGCCCTACGACAAGGCACCGGGGAGCTGTTTCTT. Protein product: CASSLALRQGTGELFL.

This clonotype occurred many times. The chain combines TRBV3-1 with TRBJ2-1; D is uncertain. With 3 bases removed from V and 10 bases from J, the gap between germline ends came to 10 bases. The CDR3 extends over 12 amino acids. In germline, CDR1 is LGHDT, CDR2 YNNKEL (reference sequence). The DNA of the CDR3 is TGTGCCAGCAGCCACACAAAAGGCGAGCAGTTCTTC. This encodes CASSHTKGEQFF.

Many counts were recorded for this clonotype. This chain connects TRBV20-1 to TRBJ2-5, with D maybe TRBD2 (6 bases). V was pared by 3 bases and J by 4 bases, with 15 bases between. The germline V gene has CDR1 DFQATT and CDR2 SNEGSKA (reference sequence). The CDR3 sequence is 14 residues long. CDR3 DNA sequence: TGCAGTGCTAGTAATTTGCTCGGGGGAGAGACCCAGTACTTC. Translated, it gives CSASNLLGGETQYF.

This clonotype was picked up many times. The CDR3 sequence is CSATSGYSNQPQHF. The CDR3 DNA is TGCAGTGCGACGTCGGGTTATAGCAATCAGCCCCAGCATTTT. This chain connects TRBV20-1 to TRBJ1-5; D gene ambiguous. The CDR3 runs to 14 residues. Trimming shortened V by 6 bases and J by 0 bases, and 12 bases separated the two germline ends. CDR1 is DFQATT and CDR2 is SNEGSKA in the germline V gene (reference sequence).